The sequence of this TCR beta chain was determined in a study of blood T cell repertoires in COVID-19. Per the authors' pipeline: Amplification of reference gene primers provided the estimated nucleated cell counts. TCRdb's copy holds only in-frame clones and misses some; the assay was immunoSEQ multiplex PCR. The V and J calls and clone size were taken over from that table, and D and trimming were inferred from the DNA. In the table there are approximately 190,000 clones, more than 75% of which are singletons. CDR1 and CDR2 from the germline V gene are LGHDT and YNNKEL (reference sequence). V was pared by 2 bases and J by 5 bases, with 21 bases of the junction left unmatched. This CDR3 is 19 amino acids long.

The rearrangement uses TRBV3-1 (or the pseudogene TRBV3-2) and TRBJ2-7, with 7 bases matching TRBD1. The sample was peripheral blood. The sequence derives from a woman aged 55 to 70 with COVID-19, enrolled during active disease. CDR3 amino acids: CASSQPCPLYRGVRDEQYF. The CDR3 DNA reads as TGTGCCAGCAGCCAACCCTGCCCCCTCTACAGGGGCGTAAGGGACGAGCAGTACTTC.